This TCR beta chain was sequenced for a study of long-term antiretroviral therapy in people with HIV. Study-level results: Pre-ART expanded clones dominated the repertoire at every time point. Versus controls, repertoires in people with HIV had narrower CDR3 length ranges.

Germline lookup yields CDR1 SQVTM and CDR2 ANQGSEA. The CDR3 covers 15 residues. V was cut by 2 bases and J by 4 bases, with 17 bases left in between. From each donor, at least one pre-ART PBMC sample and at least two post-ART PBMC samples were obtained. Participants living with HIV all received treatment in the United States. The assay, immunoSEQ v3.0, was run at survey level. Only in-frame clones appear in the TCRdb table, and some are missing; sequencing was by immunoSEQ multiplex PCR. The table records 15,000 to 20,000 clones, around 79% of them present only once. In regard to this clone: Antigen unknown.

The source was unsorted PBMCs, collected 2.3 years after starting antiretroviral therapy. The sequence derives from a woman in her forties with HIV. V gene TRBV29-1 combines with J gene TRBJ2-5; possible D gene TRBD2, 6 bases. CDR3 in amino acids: CSVERLGRTGETQYF. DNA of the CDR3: TGCAGCGTTGAAAGGTTAGGGAGGACCGGAGAGACCCAGTACTTC. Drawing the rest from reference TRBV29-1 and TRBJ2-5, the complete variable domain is SAVISQKPSRDICQRGTSLTIQCQVDSQVTMMFWYRQQPGQSLTLIATANQGSEATYESGFVIDKFPISRPNLTFSTLTVSNMSPEDSSIYLCSVERLGRTGETQYFGPGTRLLVL.